This T cell receptor beta chain emerged from a study of blood T cell repertoires in COVID-19. At the level of the study: There were acute and convalescent COVID-19 samples, and they came from the United States, Italy and Spain.

Trimming removed 5 bases at V and 9 bases at J, with 14 bases between. The CDR3 contains 13 residues. CDR1 LNHDA and CDR2 SQIVND come from the germline V gene (reference sequence). Authors' methods: Amplification from reference gene primers served as the basis for estimated nucleated cell counts. Libraries were prepared by immunoSEQ multiplex PCR; TCRdb keeps only in-frame clonotypes and omits some of them. V, J and clone size derive from that table, while D and trimming were established from the DNA sequence. This sample has more than 95,000 clones; about 76% occur once, and the top ten carry more than 30%.

V is TRBV19 and J is TRBJ2-1, with D perhaps matching TRBD1 (6 bases). The TCR comes from an elderly man with acute or convalescent COVID-19. Sequences were obtained from peripheral blood. The CDR3: CASSPRQAGEQFF. For the CDR3, the DNA is TGTGCCAGTAGTCCTAGACAGGCAGGTGAGCAGTTCTTC.